The present TCR beta chain was sequenced within a study of blood T cell repertoires in COVID-19. Across the study: PBMCs, B-cell-depleted T cells, or T cells provided the cDNA or gDNA that made up the material.

Assay used: immunoSEQ multiplex PCR; TCRdb lists only in-frame clones, some missing. The sample lists about 120,000 clones, over 75% occurring once. V lost 7 bases and J lost 5, with 20 bases in between. The CDR3 is made up of 15 amino acids. Looked up from germline, CDR1 is MNHEY and CDR2 is SMNVEV (reference sequence). This clonotype originated in an older woman with acute or convalescent COVID-19. Input material: peripheral blood. The V and J genes are TRBV27 and TRBJ1-2, with a possible D match to TRBD1 (5 bases). The CDR3 DNA sequence: TGTGCCAGCACACCCATCACCGGGGGGGTGTATGGCTACACCTTC. Translating gives CASTPITGGVYGYTF.